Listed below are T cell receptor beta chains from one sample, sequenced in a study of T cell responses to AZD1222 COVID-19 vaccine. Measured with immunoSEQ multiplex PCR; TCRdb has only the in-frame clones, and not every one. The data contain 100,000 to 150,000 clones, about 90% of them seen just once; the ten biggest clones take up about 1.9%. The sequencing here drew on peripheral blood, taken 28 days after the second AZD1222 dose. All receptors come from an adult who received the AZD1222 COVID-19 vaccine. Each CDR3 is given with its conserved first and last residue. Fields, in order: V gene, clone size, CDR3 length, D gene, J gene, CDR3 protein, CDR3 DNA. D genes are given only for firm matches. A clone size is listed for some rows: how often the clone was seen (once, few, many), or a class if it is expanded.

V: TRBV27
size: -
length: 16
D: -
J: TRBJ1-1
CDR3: CASSLSRVKKGTEAFF
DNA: TGTGCCAGCAGTTTATCGAGGGTCAAGAAGGGCACTGAAGCTTTCTTT

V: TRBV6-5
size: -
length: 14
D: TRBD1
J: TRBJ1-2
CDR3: CASSSATGNYGYTF
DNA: TGTGCCAGCAGTAGTGCGACAGGGAACTATGGCTACACCTTC

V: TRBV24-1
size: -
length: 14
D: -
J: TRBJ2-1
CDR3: CATSDSTNYNEQFF
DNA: TGTGCCACCAGTGATTCCACTAACTACAATGAGCAGTTCTTC

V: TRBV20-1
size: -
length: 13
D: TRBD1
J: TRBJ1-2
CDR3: CSASPRGLPGYTF
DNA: TGCAGTGCTAGTCCCAGGGGGCTGCCTGGCTACACCTTC

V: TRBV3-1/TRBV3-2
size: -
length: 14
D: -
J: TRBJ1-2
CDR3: CASSQNSAGEGYTF
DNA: TGTGCCAGCAGCCAAAATTCGGCAGGGGAAGGCTACACCTTC

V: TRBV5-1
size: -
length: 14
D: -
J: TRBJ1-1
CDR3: CASRLGQGNTEAFF
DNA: TGCGCCAGCAGGTTGGGGCAGGGGAACACTGAAGCTTTCTTT

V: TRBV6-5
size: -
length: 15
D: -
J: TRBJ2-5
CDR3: CASSYSGESQETQYF
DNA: TGTGCCAGCAGTTACTCGGGTGAAAGCCAAGAGACCCAGTACTTC

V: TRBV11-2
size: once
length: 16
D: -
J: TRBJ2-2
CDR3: CASSLLLTGFGGELFF
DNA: TGTGCCAGCAGCTTACTCTTAACAGGCTTCGGCGGGGAGCTGTTTTTT

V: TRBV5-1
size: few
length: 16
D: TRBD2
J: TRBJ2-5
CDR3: CASSLGTSGGKETQYF
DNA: TGCGCCAGCAGCCTCGGGACTAGCGGGGGTAAAGAGACCCAGTACTTC

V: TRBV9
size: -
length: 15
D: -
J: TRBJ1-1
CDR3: CASSKNTGLGTEAFF
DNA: TGTGCCAGCAGTAAGAATACAGGGTTGGGCACTGAAGCTTTCTTT

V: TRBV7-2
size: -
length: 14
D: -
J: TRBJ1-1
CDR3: CASTLGVGITEAFF
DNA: TGTGCCAGCACCCTAGGGGTTGGGATCACTGAAGCTTTCTTT

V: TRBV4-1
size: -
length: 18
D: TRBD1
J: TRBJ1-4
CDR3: CASSLFGGQGSTNEKLFF
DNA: TGCGCCAGCAGCCTCTTTGGGGGACAGGGGTCCACTAATGAAAAACTGTTTTTT

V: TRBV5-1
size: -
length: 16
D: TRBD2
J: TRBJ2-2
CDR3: CASSFGTSGSTGELFF
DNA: TGCGCCAGCAGCTTCGGGACTAGCGGGAGCACCGGGGAGCTGTTTTTT

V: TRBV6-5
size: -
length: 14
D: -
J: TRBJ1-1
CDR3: CASSYSRGGTEAFF
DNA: TGTGCCAGCAGTTACTCGAGGGGTGGGACTGAAGCTTTCTTT

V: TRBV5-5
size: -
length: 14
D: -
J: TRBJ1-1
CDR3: CASSFQTLNTEAFF
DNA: TGTGCCAGCAGCTTTCAGACCCTGAACACTGAAGCTTTCTTT

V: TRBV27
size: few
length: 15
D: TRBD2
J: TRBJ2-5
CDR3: CASSSDGRYGETQYF
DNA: TGTGCCAGCAGTTCGGACGGGAGGTACGGAGAGACCCAGTACTTC

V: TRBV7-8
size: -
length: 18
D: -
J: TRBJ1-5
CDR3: CASSHRSGRSSSNQPQHF
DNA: TGTGCCAGCAGCCATAGGAGCGGCAGGTCATCTTCAAATCAGCCCCAGCATTTT

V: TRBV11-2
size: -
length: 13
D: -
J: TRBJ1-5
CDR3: CASSLSPYQPQHF
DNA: TGTGCCAGCAGCCTTAGCCCCTATCAGCCCCAGCATTTT

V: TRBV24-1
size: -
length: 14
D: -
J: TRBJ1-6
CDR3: CATSPGTYISPLHF
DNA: TGTGCCACCAGTCCCGGGACATACATTTCACCCCTCCACTTT

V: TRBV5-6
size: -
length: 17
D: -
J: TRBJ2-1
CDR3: CASSLALGQISYNEQFF
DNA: TGTGCCAGCAGCTTGGCTTTGGGCCAAATCTCCTACAATGAGCAGTTCTTC

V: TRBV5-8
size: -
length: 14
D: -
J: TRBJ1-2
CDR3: CASGDIARDYGYTF
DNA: TGTGCCAGCGGAGACATCGCCAGGGACTATGGCTACACCTTC

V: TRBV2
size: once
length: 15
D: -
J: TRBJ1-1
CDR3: CASSAQDPRNTEAFF
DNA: TGTGCCAGCAGTGCACAGGACCCCAGGAACACTGAAGCTTTCTTT

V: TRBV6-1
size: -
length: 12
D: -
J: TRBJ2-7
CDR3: CASSEPFYEQYF
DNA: TGTGCCAGCAGTGAACCTTTCTACGAGCAGTACTTC

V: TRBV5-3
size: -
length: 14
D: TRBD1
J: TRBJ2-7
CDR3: CARSRRDRAKEKYF
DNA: TGTGCCAGAAGCCGCCGGGACAGGGCCAAAGAAAAGTACTTC

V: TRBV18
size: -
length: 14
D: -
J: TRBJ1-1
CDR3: CASSLQRGNTEAFF
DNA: TGTGCCAGCTCACTCCAGAGAGGGAACACTGAAGCTTTCTTT

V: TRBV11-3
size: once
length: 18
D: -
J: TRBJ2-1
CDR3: CASRYLGGLGGRSTGQFF
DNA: TGTGCCAGCAGGTACTTGGGCGGCCTTGGGGGACGGTCTACAGGGCAGTTCTTC

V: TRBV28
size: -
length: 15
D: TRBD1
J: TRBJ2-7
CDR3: CASSSGSTGGYEQYF
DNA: TGTGCCAGCAGTTCCGGGTCTACAGGGGGTTACGAGCAGTACTTC

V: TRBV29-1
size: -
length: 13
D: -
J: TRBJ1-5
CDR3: CSASKGSNQPQHF
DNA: TGCAGCGCCTCAAAGGGCAGCAATCAGCCCCAGCATTTT

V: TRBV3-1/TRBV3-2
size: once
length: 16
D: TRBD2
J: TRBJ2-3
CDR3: CASSLPSRGGTDTQYF
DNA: TGTGCCAGCAGCCTACCTAGTCGGGGGGGCACAGATACGCAGTATTTT

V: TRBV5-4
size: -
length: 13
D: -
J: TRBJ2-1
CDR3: CASSFSGVDEQFF
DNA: TGTGCCAGCAGCTTCTCTGGGGTAGATGAGCAGTTCTTC

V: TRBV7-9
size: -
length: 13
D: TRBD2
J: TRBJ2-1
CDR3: CASSTPLAGEQFF
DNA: TGTGCCAGCAGCACCCCGCTAGCGGGGGAGCAGTTCTTC

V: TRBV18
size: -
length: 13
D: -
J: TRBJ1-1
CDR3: CASSPGKGTEAFF
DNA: TGTGCCAGCTCACCAGGGAAGGGCACTGAAGCTTTCTTT

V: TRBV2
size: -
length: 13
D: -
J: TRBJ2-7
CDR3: CARGQASSYEQYF
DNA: TGTGCAAGAGGGCAGGCGAGCTCCTACGAGCAGTACTTC

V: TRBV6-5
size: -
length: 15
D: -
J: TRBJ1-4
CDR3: CASSYSGGGTEKLFF
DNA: TGTGCCAGCAGTTACTCGGGGGGGGGAACTGAAAAACTGTTTTTT

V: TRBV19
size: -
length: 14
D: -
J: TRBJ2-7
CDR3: CASSINGITYEQYF
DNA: TGTGCCAGTAGTATAAACGGGATTACCTACGAGCAGTACTTC

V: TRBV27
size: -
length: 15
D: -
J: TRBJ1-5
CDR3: CASSGSPWGNQPQHF
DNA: TGTGCCAGCAGTGGGAGCCCTTGGGGCAATCAGCCCCAGCATTTT

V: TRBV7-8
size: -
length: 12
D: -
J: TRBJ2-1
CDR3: CASSLAGFEQFF
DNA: TGTGCCAGCAGCTTAGCTGGTTTTGAGCAGTTCTTC

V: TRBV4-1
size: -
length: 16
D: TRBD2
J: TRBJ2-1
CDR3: CASSHRTSGPYNEQFF
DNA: TGCGCCAGCAGCCACAGGACTAGCGGGCCCTACAATGAGCAGTTCTTC

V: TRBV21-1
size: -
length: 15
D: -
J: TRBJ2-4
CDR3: CASSEIDRARNIQYF
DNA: TGTGCCAGCAGCGAAATCGACAGGGCCCGAAACATTCAGTACTTC

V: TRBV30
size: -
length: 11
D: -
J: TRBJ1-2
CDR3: CAWSPRTESAF
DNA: TGTGCCTGGAGTCCTAGGACAGAATCCGCCTTC

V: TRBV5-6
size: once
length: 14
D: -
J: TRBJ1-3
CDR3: CASNYREAGNTIYF
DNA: TGTGCCAGCAACTACAGGGAAGCTGGAAACACCATATATTTT

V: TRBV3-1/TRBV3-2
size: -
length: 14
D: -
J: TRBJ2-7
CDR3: CASTPDRGVYEQYF
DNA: TGTGCCAGCACCCCGGACCGCGGCGTCTACGAGCAGTACTTC

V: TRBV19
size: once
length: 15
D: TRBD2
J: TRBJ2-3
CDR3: CASSGGRAGGDTQYF
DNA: TGTGCCAGTAGCGGCGGGAGGGCCGGTGGAGATACGCAGTATTTT

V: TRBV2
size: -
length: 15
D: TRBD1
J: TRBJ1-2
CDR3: CASSRQGGGNYGYTF
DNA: TGTGCCAGCAGTAGACAGGGTGGGGGCAACTATGGCTACACCTTC

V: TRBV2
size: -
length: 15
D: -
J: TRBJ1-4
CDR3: CASSALGSTNEKLFF
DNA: TGTGCCAGCAGTGCTCTCGGTTCGACTAATGAAAAACTGTTTTTT